The T cell receptor beta chain under discussion was sequenced for a study of blood T cells in healthy people across ages. A word on this clonotype: Its specificity is unknown.

The germline V and J ends were trimmed by 6 bases and 11 bases, with 17 bases remaining between them. The CDR3 is made up of 12 amino acids. CDR1 is DFQATT, CDR2 SNEGSKA, per germline (reference sequence). It was with a sample-barcoded 5' primer and a J-beta primer mix that a second PCR of about 7 to 12 cycles was run. TCRdb analysed the 5' RACE reads with MiXCR anew, one entry per CDR3 protein. The sample lists fewer than 1,200,000 distinct CDR3 sequences, 25% occurring once. Whole-study findings and limits: Because donor CMV status was unknown, expanded clonotype changes were possibly confounded.

These data were also filed under a second study, of T cells of mothers and their children. From that paper: At a sensitivity of approximately 100 clones per million clonotypes, no persistent microchimeric T cell clones appeared.

This chain uses TRBV20-1 with TRBJ2-1; tentative D call: TRBD2 (6 bases). The specimen sequenced was blood. The TCR was taken from a girl aged 2-10 years in good health. The CDR3 here is CSAKEGWNKQFF. CDR3 sequence (DNA): TGCAGTGCAAAGGAGGGGTGGAATAAGCAGTTCTTC.